This TCR beta chain originates from a study of tumor-infiltrating lymphocytes in oesophageal squamous cell carcinoma. The V and J ends lost 4 bases and 4 bases, in that order; junction bases with no gene match: 3. This CDR3 comprises 15 residues. From germline, CDR1 is LNHDA and CDR2 SQIVND (reference sequence). TCRdb independently ran MiXCR on the PCR reads; one entry per CDR3 protein. The sample has about 22,000 distinct CDR3 sequences; around 34% are singletons. This clonotype was seen only a few times. This receptor was taken from a female donor with esophageal squamous cell carcinoma. V and J are TRBV19 and TRBJ1-5; 11 bases fit TRBD1. The specimen sequenced was esophageal tumor tissue. The CDR3 spells CASSSGTGGNQPQHF. The CDR3 nucleotides read TGTGCCAGTAGTAGTGGGACAGGGGGGAATCAGCCCCAGCATTTT.